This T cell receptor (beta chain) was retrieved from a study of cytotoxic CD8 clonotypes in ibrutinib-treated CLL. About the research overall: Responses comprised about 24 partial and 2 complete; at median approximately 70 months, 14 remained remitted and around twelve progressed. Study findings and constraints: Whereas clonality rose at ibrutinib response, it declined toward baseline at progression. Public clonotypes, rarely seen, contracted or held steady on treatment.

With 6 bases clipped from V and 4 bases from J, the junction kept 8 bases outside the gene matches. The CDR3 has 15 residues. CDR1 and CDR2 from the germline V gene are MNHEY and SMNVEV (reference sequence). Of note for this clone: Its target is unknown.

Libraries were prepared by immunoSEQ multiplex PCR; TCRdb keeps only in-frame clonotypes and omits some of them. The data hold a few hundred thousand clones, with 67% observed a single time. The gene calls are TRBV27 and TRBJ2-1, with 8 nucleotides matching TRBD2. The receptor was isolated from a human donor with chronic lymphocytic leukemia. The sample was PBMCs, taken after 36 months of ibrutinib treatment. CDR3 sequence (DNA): TGTGCCAGCAGACGAATAGCGGGGCTTTACAATGAGCAGTTCTTC. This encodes CASRRIAGLYNEQFF.